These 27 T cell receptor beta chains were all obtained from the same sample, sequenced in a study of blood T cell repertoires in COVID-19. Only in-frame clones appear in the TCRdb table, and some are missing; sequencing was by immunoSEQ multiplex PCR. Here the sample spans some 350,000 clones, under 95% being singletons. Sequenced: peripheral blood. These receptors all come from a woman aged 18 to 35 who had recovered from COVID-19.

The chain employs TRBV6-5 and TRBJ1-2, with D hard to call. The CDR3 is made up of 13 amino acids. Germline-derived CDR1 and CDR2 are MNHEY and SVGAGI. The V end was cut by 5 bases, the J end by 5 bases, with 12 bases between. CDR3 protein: CASSPRGVYGYTF. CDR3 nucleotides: TGTGCCAGCAGTCCCCGCGGGGTGTATGGCTACACCTTC.

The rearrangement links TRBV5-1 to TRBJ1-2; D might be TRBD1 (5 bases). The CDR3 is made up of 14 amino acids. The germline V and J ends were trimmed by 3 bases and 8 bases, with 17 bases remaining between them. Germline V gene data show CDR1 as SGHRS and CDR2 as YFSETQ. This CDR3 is CASSSSGTPRGYTF. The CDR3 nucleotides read TGCGCCAGCAGCTCATCCGGGACTCCTCGCGGCTACACCTTC. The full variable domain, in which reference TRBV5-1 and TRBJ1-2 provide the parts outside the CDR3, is KAGVTQTPRYLIKTRGQQVTLSCSPISGHRSVSWYQQTPGQGLQFLFEYFSETQRNKGNFPGRFSGRQFSNSRSEMNVSTLELGDSALYLCASSSSGTPRGYTFGSGTRLTVV.

Here the CDR3 reads CSLGANQETQYF. CDR3 DNA: TGCAGCCTTGGGGCTAATCAAGAGACCCAGTACTTC. This chain uses TRBV29-1 with TRBJ2-5; the D gene is possibly TRBD1 (5 bases). The CDR3 is 12 residues long. Germline CDR1 reads SQVTM; CDR2 reads ANQGSEA. V gave up 8 bases and J gave up 2 bases, with 12 bases separating them.

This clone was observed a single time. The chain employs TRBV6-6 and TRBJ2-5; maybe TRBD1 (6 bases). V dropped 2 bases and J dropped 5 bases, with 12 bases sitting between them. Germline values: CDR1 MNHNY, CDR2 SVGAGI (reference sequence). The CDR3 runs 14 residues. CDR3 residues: CASSYGGGSETQYF. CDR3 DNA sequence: TGTGCCAGCAGTTACGGTGGGGGCAGTGAGACCCAGTACTTC.

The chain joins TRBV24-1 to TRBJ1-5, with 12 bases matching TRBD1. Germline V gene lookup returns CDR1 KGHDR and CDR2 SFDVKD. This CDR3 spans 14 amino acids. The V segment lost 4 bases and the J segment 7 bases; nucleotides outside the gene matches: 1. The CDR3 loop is CATSEGTGGQPQHF. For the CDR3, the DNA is TGTGCCACCAGTGAAGGGACAGGGGGCCAGCCCCAGCATTTT.

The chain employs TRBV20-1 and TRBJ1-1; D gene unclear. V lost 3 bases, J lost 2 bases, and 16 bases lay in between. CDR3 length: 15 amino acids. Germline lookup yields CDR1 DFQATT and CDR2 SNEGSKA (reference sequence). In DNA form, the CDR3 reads TGCAGTGCTAGTGAACCTCGAGACTTTAACACTGAAGCTTTCTTT. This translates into CSASEPRDFNTEAFF.

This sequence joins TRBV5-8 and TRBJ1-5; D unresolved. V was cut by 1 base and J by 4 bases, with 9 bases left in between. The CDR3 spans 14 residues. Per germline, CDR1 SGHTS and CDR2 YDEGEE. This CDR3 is CASSLYRVNQPQHF. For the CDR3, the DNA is TGTGCCAGCAGCTTGTACAGAGTAAATCAGCCCCAGCATTTT.

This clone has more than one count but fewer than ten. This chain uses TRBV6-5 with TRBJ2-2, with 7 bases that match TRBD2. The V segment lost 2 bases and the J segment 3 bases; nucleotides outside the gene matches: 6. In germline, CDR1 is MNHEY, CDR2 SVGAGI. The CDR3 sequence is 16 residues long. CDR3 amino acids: CASSYHMGGDTGELFF. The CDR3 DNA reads TGTGCCAGCAGTTACCATATGGGAGGGGACACCGGGGAGCTGTTTTTT.

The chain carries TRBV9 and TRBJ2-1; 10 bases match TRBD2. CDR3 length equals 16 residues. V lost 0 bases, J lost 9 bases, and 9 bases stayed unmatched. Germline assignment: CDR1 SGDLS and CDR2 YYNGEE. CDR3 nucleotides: TGTGCCAGCAGCGTAGTGGTAGCGGGAGGAAACGGTGAGCAGTTCTTC. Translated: CASSVVVAGGNGEQFF.

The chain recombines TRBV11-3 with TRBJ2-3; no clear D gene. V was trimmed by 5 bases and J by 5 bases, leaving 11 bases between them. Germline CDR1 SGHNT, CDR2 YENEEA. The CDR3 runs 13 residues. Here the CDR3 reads CASSPMRLDTQYF. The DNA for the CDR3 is TGTGCCAGCAGCCCTATGAGACTAGATACGCAGTATTTT.

The CDR3 loop reads CASSFSAERPSQYF. The CDR3 DNA sequence: TGTGCCAGCAGCTTTTCTGCGGAAAGACCCTCTCAGTACTTC. The chain combines TRBV5-5 with TRBJ2-5, with D unresolved. The germline V gene encodes CDR1 SGHKS and CDR2 YYEKEE (reference sequence). V gave up 2 bases and J gave up 11 bases, with 19 bases separating them. This CDR3 has 14 residues. Supplemented by reference TRBV5-5 and TRBJ2-5, the full variable domain reads DAGVTQSPTHLIKTRGQQVTLRCSPISGHKSVSWYQQVLGQGPQFIFQYYEKEERGRGNFPDRFSARQFPNYSSELNVNALLLGDSALYLCASSFSAERPSQYFGPGTRLLVL.

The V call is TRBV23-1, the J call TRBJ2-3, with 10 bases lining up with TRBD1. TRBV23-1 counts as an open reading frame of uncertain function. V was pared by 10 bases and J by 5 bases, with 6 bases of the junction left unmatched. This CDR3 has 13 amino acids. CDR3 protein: CATRQGARDTQYF. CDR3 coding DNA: TGCGCCACCCGACAGGGGGCGCGAGATACGCAGTATTTT.

CDR3 DNA: TGCGCCAGCAGCTTGGCCGGACAGGGAGAGACCCAGTACTTC. As protein: CASSLAGQGETQYF. The chain couples TRBV5-1 to TRBJ2-5; the match to TRBD1 covers 8 bases. The CDR3 loop spans 14 amino acids. Unmatched junction bases numbered 2, after V lost 0 bases and J lost 4 bases. Germline CDR1 SGHRS, CDR2 YFSETQ.

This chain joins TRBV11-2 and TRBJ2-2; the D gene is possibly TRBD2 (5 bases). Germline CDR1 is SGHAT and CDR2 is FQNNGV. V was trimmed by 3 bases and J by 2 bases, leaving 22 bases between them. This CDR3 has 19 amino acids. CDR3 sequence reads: CASSFSRASLKQNTGELFF. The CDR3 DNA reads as TGTGCCAGCAGCTTTTCGAGGGCAAGTTTGAAGCAAAACACCGGGGAGCTGTTTTTT.

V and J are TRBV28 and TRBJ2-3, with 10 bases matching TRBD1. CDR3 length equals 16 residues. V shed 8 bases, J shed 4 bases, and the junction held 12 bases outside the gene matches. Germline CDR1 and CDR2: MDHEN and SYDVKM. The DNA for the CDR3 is TGTGCCAGCCGGGACAGGGGCTTACTAGGTGCAGATACGCAGTATTTT. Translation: CASRDRGLLGADTQYF. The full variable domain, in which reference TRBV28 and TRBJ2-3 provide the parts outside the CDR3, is DVKVTQSSRYLVKRTGEKVFLECVQDMDHENMFWYRQDPGLGLRLIYFSYDVKMKEKGDIPEGYSVSREKKERFSLILESASTNQTSMYLCASRDRGLLGADTQYFGPGTRLTVL.

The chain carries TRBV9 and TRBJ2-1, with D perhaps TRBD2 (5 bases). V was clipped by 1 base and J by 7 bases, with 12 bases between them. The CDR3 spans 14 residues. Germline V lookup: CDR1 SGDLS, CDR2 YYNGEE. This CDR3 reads CASSVLLAGNEQFF. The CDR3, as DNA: TGTGCCAGCAGCGTACTTCTAGCCGGGAATGAGCAGTTCTTC.

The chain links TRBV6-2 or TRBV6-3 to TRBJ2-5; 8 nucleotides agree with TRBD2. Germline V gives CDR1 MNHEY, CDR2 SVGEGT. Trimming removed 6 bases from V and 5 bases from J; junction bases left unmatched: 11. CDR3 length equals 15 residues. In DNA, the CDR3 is TGTGCCAGCAGCCCAATCGGGGGGGCGTACGAGACCCAGTACTTC. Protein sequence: CASSPIGGAYETQYF.

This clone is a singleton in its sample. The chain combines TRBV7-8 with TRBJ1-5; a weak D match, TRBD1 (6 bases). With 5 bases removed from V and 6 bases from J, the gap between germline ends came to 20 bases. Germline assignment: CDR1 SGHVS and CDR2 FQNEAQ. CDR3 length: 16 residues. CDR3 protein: CASSRFNAGASQPQHF. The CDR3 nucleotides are TGTGCCAGCAGCAGATTTAATGCGGGGGCAAGTCAGCCCCAGCATTTT.

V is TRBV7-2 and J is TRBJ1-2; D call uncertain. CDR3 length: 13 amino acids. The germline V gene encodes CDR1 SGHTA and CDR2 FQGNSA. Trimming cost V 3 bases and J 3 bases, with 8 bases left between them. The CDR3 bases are TGTGCCAGCAGCTTTCTTAGTGACTATGGCTACACCTTC. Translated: CASSFLSDYGYTF. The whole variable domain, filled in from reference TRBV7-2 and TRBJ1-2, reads GAGVSQSPSNKVTEKGKDVELRCDPISGHTALYWYRQSLGQGLEFLIYFQGNSAPDKSGLPSDRFSAERTGGSVSTLTIQRTQQEDSAVYLCASSFLSDYGYTFGSGTRLTVV.

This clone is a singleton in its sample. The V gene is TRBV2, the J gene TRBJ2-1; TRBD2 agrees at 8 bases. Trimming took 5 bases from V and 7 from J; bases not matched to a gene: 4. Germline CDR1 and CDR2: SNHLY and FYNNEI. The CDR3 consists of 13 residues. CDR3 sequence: CASSTGLENEQFF. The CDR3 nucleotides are TGTGCCAGCAGTACGGGACTAGAGAATGAGCAGTTCTTC.

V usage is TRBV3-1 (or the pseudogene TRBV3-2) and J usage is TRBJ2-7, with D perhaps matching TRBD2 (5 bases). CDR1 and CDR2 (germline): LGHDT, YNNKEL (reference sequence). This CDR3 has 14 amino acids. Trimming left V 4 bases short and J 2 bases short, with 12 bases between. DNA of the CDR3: TGTGCCAGCAGCCTTTTAGCGAAAACCTACGAGCAGTACGTC. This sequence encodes CASSLLAKTYEQYV.

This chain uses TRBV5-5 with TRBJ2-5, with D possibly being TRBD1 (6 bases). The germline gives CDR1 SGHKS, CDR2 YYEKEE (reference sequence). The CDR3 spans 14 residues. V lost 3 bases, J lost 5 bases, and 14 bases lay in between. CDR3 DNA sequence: TGTGCCAGCAGCTCACAACAGGGTATCGAGACCCAGTACTTC. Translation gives CASSSQQGIETQYF.

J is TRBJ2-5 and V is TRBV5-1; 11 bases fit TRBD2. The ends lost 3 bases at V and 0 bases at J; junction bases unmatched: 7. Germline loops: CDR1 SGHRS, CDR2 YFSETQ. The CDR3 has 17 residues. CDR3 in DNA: TGCGCCAGCAGCTGGGGACTAGCGGCCTACTACCAAGAGACCCAGTACTTC. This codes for CASSWGLAAYYQETQYF.

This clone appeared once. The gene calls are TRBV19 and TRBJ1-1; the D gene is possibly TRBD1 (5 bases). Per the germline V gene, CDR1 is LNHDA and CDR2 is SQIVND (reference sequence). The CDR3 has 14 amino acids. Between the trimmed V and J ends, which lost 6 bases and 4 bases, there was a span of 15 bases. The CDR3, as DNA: TGTGCCAGTAGGGAAACCGGGGGGACCACTGAAGCTTTCTTT. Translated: CASRETGGTTEAFF.

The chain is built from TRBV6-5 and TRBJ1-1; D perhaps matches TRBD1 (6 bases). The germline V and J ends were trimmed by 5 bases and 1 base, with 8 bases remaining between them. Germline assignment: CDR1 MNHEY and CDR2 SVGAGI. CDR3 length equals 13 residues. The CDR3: CASSPQGNTEAFF. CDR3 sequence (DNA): TGTGCCAGCAGTCCACAGGGGAACACTGAAGCTTTCTTT.

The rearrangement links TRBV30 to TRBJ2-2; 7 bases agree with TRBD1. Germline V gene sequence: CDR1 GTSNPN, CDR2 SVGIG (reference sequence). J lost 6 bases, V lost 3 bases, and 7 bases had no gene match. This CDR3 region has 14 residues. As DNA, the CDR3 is TGTGCCTGGAGAAGGGACAGCTCTCCCGGGGAGCTGTTTTTT. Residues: CAWRRDSSPGELFF.

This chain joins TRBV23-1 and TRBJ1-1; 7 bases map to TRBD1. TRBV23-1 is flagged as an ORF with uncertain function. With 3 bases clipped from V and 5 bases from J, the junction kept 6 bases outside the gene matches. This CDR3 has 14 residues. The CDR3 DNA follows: TGCGCCAGCAGTCAGGAGGGGGCCTCGACTGAAGCTTTCTTT. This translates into CASSQEGASTEAFF.